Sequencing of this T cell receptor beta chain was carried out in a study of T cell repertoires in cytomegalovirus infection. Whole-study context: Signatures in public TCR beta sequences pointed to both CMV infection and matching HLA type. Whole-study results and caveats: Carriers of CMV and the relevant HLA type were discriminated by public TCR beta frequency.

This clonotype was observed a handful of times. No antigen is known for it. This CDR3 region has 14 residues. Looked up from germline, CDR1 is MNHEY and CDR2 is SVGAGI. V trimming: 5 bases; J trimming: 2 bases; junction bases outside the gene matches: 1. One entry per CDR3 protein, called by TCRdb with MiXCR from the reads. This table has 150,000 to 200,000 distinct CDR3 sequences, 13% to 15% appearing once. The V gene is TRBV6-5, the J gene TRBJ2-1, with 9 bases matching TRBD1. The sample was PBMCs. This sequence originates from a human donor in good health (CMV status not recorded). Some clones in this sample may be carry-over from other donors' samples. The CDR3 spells CASSRTGAYNEQFF. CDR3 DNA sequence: TGTGCCAGCAGTCGGACAGGGGCCTACAATGAGCAGTTCTTC.